Sequencing of this TCR beta chain was carried out in a study of blood T cells in healthy people across ages. This CDR3 has 13 amino acids. The germline CDR1 and CDR2 sequences are LGHNA and YNFKEQ. J lost 8 bases, V lost 10 bases, and 13 bases had no gene match. This clonotype was detected a few times. Next came a second PCR, run for about 7 to 12 cycles, which used a sample-barcoded 5' primer along with a J-beta primer mix. TCRdb re-derived calls from the 5' RACE reads in MiXCR, one entry per CDR3 protein. The profile shows about a million distinct CDR3 sequences, roughly 51% of them singletons. The chain uses TRBV4-2 and TRBJ1-2; 7 bases align to TRBD1. The origin of this receptor is a woman aged 55-75 years in good health. The sequenced material came from blood. The CDR3 region has the DNA TGTGCCACCCGGACAGGCAGAAGGCGGGGCTACACCTTC. Translation: CATRTGRRRGYTF.